This paragraph covers one T cell receptor (beta chain) sequence. Some 30,000 T cell genomes (roughly 190 ng DNA) went into each sorted-subset replicate. Some clones are missing from TCRdb's copy, which holds only in-frame ones; the method was immunoSEQ multiplex PCR. The profile covers about 600,000 clones, with around 97% appearing a single time and 0.057% taken by the ten largest. The data were obtained in a study of shared clonotypes between healthy human individuals. V was cut by 7 bases and J by 6 bases, with 13 bases left in between. The length of the CDR3 is 13 residues. Looked up from germline, CDR1 is SEHNR and CDR2 is FQNEAQ (reference sequence).

This chain connects TRBV7-9 to TRBJ2-1; D gene ambiguous. The source of this sequence is a woman aged 25 to 39 in good health. Sequenced input: naive CD4+ T cells sorted from blood. The sample's subset: CD45RA+ positively selected. CDR3 DNA sequence: TGTGCCAGCAACCCGTCCCTTGGCAATGAGCAGTTCTTC. Translation: CASNPSLGNEQFF.